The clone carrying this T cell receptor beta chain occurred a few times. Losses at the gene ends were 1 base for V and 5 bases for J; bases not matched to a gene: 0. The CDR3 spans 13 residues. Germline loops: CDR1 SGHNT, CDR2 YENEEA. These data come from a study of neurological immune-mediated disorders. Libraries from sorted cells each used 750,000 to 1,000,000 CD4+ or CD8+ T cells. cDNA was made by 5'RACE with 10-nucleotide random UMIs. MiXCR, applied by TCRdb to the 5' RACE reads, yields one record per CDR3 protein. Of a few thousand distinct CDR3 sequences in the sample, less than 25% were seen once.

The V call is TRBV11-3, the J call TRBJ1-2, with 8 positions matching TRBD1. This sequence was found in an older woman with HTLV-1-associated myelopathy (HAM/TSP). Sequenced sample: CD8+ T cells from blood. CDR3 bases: TGTGCCAGCAGCTTAGGACAGGGGTATGGCTACACCTTC. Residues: CASSLGQGYGYTF.